This entry lists 16 T cell receptor beta chains sequenced from one sample in a study of shared clonotypes between healthy human individuals. Produced via immunoSEQ multiplex PCR; TCRdb's table is partial and in-frame only. The data contain about 580,000 clones, about 98% of them singletons. CD45RO-negative, CCR7-positively selected cells formed the naive CD8 fraction, excluding terminally differentiated effector memory CD45RA+ cells. Source material: naive CD8+ T cells sorted from blood. The receptor set was obtained from a young man in good health.

This clone has just one count. For the CDR3, the DNA is TGTGCCAGCAGTGCCCTAGACAGGGCTAATGAAAAACTGTTTTTT. Its protein product is CASSALDRANEKLFF. The chain combines TRBV25-1 with TRBJ1-4; TRBD1 matches at 7 bases. V dropped 4 bases and J dropped 3; count of bases not matched to a gene: 5. The CDR3 is made up of 15 amino acids. The germline gives CDR1 MGHDK, CDR2 SYGVNS.

This chain's CDR3 is CASSPAGTSGRAWDTGELFF. DNA of the CDR3: TGCGCCAGCAGCCCCGCCGGGACTAGCGGGAGGGCCTGGGACACCGGGGAGCTGTTTTTT. The chain joins TRBV4-3 to TRBJ2-2; 16 bases map to TRBD2. CDR3 length: 20 amino acids. J gave up 3 bases and V 4 bases, and 11 bases lay outside the gene matches. CDR1 is LGHNA, CDR2 YSLEER, per germline.

The chain carries TRBV27 and TRBJ2-7; perhaps D is TRBD1 or TRBD2 (5 bases each). Germline V lookup: CDR1 MNHEY, CDR2 SMNVEV (reference sequence). Trimming removed 6 bases at V and 2 bases at J, with 14 bases between. The CDR3 extends over 14 amino acids. The CDR3 DNA reads as TGTGCCAGCAGCTCCGGGGCTAGGCCCTACGAGCAGTACTTC. Translation: CASSSGARPYEQYF.

The chain recombines TRBV18 with TRBJ2-7, with D tentatively TRBD2 (5 bases). Trimming took 3 bases from V and 2 from J, leaving 11 bases between them. The CDR3 totals 14 residues. From germline, CDR1 is KGHSH and CDR2 LQKENI. CDR3 loop: CASSPWTETYEQYF. The DNA for the CDR3 is TGTGCCAGCTCACCCTGGACTGAAACCTACGAGCAGTACTTC.

The CDR3 DNA reads TGCAGCGTTGACCGTGGCGGGGCCACAGATACGCAGTATTTT. Residues: CSVDRGGATDTQYF. The J gene is TRBJ2-3, the V gene TRBV29-1; a possible D gene is TRBD2 (6 bases). The CDR3 length is 14 residues. V lost 3 bases and J 2 bases, leaving 12 bases between the germline ends. Germline assignment: CDR1 SQVTM and CDR2 ANQGSEA.

This sequence joins TRBV6-5 and TRBJ1-4; no clear D. The CDR3 spans 13 residues. CDR1 is MNHEY and CDR2 is SVGAGI in the germline V gene. Trimming left V 6 bases short and J 8 bases short, with 13 bases between. The CDR3 protein is CASSRGRSEKLFF. The CDR3 nucleotides are TGTGCCAGCAGCCGCGGGCGATCGGAAAAACTGTTTTTT.

The CDR3 loop reads CASSLVPEIINYGYTF. CDR3 in DNA: TGTGCCAGCAGCTTAGTGCCAGAGATTATTAACTATGGCTACACCTTC. V gene TRBV7-9 combines with J gene TRBJ1-2; D uncertain. V was cut by 1 base and J by 1 base, with 13 bases left in between. CDR1 and CDR2 (germline): SEHNR, FQNEAQ (reference sequence). CDR3 length equals 16 residues. The full variable domain, in which reference TRBV7-9 and TRBJ1-2 provide the parts outside the CDR3, is DTGVSQNPRHKITKRGQNVTFRCDPISEHNRLYWYRQTLGQGPEFLTYFQNEAQLEKSRLLSDRFSAERPKGSFSTLEIQRTEQGDSAMYLCASSLVPEIINYGYTFGSGTRLTVV.

The chain recombines TRBV5-6 with TRBJ2-2, with TRBD2 identical over 7 bases. The CDR3 consists of 15 residues. Per germline, CDR1 SGHDT and CDR2 YYEEEE. V lost 4 bases, J lost 4 bases, and 7 bases stayed unmatched. The CDR3 is CASSPLGRGTGELFF. The CDR3, as DNA: TGTGCCAGCAGCCCGCTGGGGAGGGGCACCGGGGAGCTGTTTTTT. Full variable domain (rest looked up from reference TRBV5-6 and TRBJ2-2): DAGVTQSPTHLIKTRGQQVTLRCSPKSGHDTVSWYQQALGQGPQFIFQYYEEEERQRGNFPDRFSGHQFPNYSSELNVNALLLGDSALYLCASSPLGRGTGELFFGEGSRLTVL.

V gene TRBV5-4 combines with J gene TRBJ1-2, with TRBD1 as a possible D gene (5 bases). Between the trimmed V and J ends, which lost 3 bases and 6 bases, there was a span of 18 bases. CDR1 is SGHNT and CDR2 is YYREEE in the germline V gene (reference sequence). The CDR3 covers 15 residues. CDR3: CASSSVSGGTDGYTF. CDR3 nucleotides: TGTGCCAGCAGCTCCGTCTCAGGTGGGACGGATGGCTACACCTTC. The entire variable domain, with the rest obtained from reference TRBV5-4 and TRBJ1-2, is as follows: ETGVTQSPTHLIKTRGQQVTLRCSSQSGHNTVSWYQQALGQGPQFIFQYYREEENGRGNFPPRFSGLQFPNYSSELNVNALELDDSALYLCASSSVSGGTDGYTFGSGTRLTVV.

CDR3 protein: CASSLVTGGETQYF. CDR3 coding DNA: TGTGCCAGCAGCTTAGTCACAGGGGGAGAGACCCAGTACTTC. This sequence joins TRBV7-9 and TRBJ2-5; 8 bases align to TRBD1. The V and J ends lost 1 base and 4 bases, in that order; junction bases with no gene match: 2. From germline, CDR1 is SEHNR and CDR2 FQNEAQ (reference sequence). CDR3 length equals 14 residues. The whole variable domain, remainder taken from reference TRBV7-9 and TRBJ2-5, is DTGVSQNPRHKITKRGQNVTFRCDPISEHNRLYWYRQTLGQGPEFLTYFQNEAQLEKSRLLSDRFSAERPKGSFSTLEIQRTEQGDSAMYLCASSLVTGGETQYFGPGTRLLVL.

This clone was recorded a few times. V and J are TRBV19 and TRBJ2-7, with TRBD2 matching 8 bases. Looked up from germline, CDR1 is LNHDA and CDR2 is SQIVND (reference sequence). The V segment lost 6 bases and the J segment 2 bases; nucleotides outside the gene matches: 15. The CDR3 runs 17 residues. The CDR3 DNA reads TGTGCCAGTAGCCCCTGGAGTTCGGGAGGGAGGCCCTACGAGCAGTACTTC. This encodes CASSPWSSGGRPYEQYF.

This chain joins TRBV27 and TRBJ1-3, with D maybe TRBD1 (6 bases). Trimming cost V 10 bases and J 2 bases, with 15 bases left between them. Germline lookup yields CDR1 MNHEY and CDR2 SMNVEV (reference sequence). The CDR3 is 14 amino acids. The CDR3 region has the DNA TGTGCCATCACACCAGGGGAAGCTGGAAACACCATATATTTT. It codes for CAITPGEAGNTIYF.

The chain joins TRBV5-1 to TRBJ2-7, with unresolved D. This CDR3 comprises 14 residues. The ends were cut back, 0 bases at V and 2 bases at J, with 9 bases in the middle. Germline values: CDR1 SGHRS, CDR2 YFSETQ. The CDR3 DNA is TGCGCCAGCAGCTTGGAGGACGGAGCCTACGAGCAGTACTTC. Protein: CASSLEDGAYEQYF. Full variable domain (outside the CDR3, taken from reference TRBV5-1 and TRBJ2-7): KAGVTQTPRYLIKTRGQQVTLSCSPISGHRSVSWYQQTPGQGLQFLFEYFSETQRNKGNFPGRFSGRQFSNSRSEMNVSTLELGDSALYLCASSLEDGAYEQYFGPGTRLTVT.

CDR3 sequence reads: CASSRYRGRTGELFF. CDR3 nucleotide sequence: TGTGCCAGCAGCCGGTACAGGGGGCGAACCGGGGAGCTGTTTTTT. The chain uses TRBV14 and TRBJ2-2, with 9 bases fitting TRBD1. Germline-derived CDR1 and CDR2 are SGHDN and FVKESK. V lost 4 bases, J lost 5 bases, and 5 bases stayed unmatched. The CDR3 contains 15 residues.

J is TRBJ1-2 and V is TRBV7-9, with TRBD1 as a possible D gene (5 bases). The CDR3 has 15 residues. V was shortened by 4 bases and J by 0 bases, with 12 bases between the two germline ends. CDR1 and CDR2 from the germline V gene are SEHNR and FQNEAQ (reference sequence). The CDR3 DNA follows: TGTGCCAGCAGCTCCCGGGACGATGCTAACTATGGCTACACCTTC. Its translation is CASSSRDDANYGYTF.

The J gene is TRBJ2-2, the V gene TRBV7-9; 7 nucleotides match TRBD2. There are 19 residues in the CDR3. V was clipped by 1 base and J by 4 bases; unmatched bases: 15. Per germline, CDR1 SEHNR and CDR2 FQNEAQ (reference sequence). The CDR3 loop reads CASSLGSGPGGVITGELFF. The CDR3 DNA is TGTGCCAGCAGCTTAGGGTCAGGTCCGGGAGGAGTTATCACCGGGGAGCTGTTTTTT.